The 20 T cell receptor beta chains below were found in one sample sequenced in a study of T cells of healthy individuals. One entry per CDR3 protein, called by TCRdb with MiXCR from the 5' RACE reads. Counted here are 60,000 to 75,000 distinct CDR3 sequences, around 15% occurring once; the ten biggest clones make up about 4.7%. All receptors come from a human donor in good health.

The rearrangement links TRBV4-1 to TRBJ2-3; no firm D call. This CDR3 region has 13 residues. V was shortened by 6 bases and J by 2 bases, with 9 bases between the two germline ends. Per the germline V gene, CDR1 is MGHRA and CDR2 is YSYEKL. CDR3 nucleotides: TGCGCCAGCAGGCCCCCGGCCACAGATACGCAGTATTTT. Its translation: CASRPPATDTQYF.

The gene calls are TRBV11-2 and TRBJ2-2; D possibly corresponds to TRBD1 (5 bases). V was cut by 5 bases and J by 2 bases, with 12 bases left in between. Germline CDR1 SGHAT, CDR2 FQNNGV. The length of the CDR3 is 15 residues. CDR3 protein: CASSPRTLNTGELFF. The CDR3 DNA is TGTGCCAGCAGCCCCCGGACACTTAACACCGGGGAGCTGTTTTTT.

This clonotype has at least ten counts. The chain links TRBV4-2 to TRBJ2-5, with D maybe TRBD2 (6 bases). Germline lookup yields CDR1 LGHNA and CDR2 YNFKEQ. The V end was cut by 2 bases, the J end by 3 bases, with 10 bases between. This CDR3 spans 14 amino acids. CDR3 sequence (DNA): TGTGCCAGCAGCCAACCGGGAGAGGAAGAGACCCAGTACTTC. This gives the protein CASSQPGEEETQYF.

Only a few counts were recorded for this clonotype. V gene TRBV6-5 combines with J gene TRBJ1-2; 9 bases fit TRBD1. Looked up from germline, CDR1 is MNHEY and CDR2 is SVGAGI. This CDR3 is 14 amino acids long. With 2 bases clipped from V and 5 bases from J, the junction kept 3 bases outside the gene matches. CDR3 sequence: CASSYADRGYGYTF. The CDR3 nucleotides read TGTGCCAGCAGTTACGCGGACAGGGGATATGGCTACACCTTC.

As DNA, the CDR3 is TGCGCCAGCAGTGAGTTTGTAGGGTCGGCCTACAATGAGCAGTTCTTC. This encodes CASSEFVGSAYNEQFF. This chain joins TRBV10-2 and TRBJ2-1; D uncertain. CDR3 size: 16 residues. CDR1 and CDR2 from the germline V gene are WSHSY and SAAADI. V lost 1 base to trimming and J lost 2 bases, with 12 bases between them.

The V and J genes are TRBV2 and TRBJ2-3; D is ambiguous. The CDR3 has 13 amino acids. From germline, CDR1 is SNHLY and CDR2 FYNNEI. V gave up 5 bases and J gave up 5 bases, with 11 bases separating them. The CDR3 sequence is CASSRLGKDTQYF. Here the CDR3 DNA reads TGTGCCAGCAGTCGGCTGGGGAAAGATACGCAGTATTTT.

This clonotype was recorded many times. This chain's CDR3 is CASSLAGSSGANVLTF. DNA for the CDR3: TGCGCCAGCAGCTTGGCCGGGAGCTCTGGGGCCAACGTCCTGACTTTC. The gene calls are TRBV5-1 and TRBJ2-6, with TRBD2 as a possible D gene (6 bases). The V and J ends lost 0 bases and 0 bases respectively, with 7 bases between them. CDR1 and CDR2 from the germline V gene are SGHRS and YFSETQ. The CDR3 runs to 16 residues.

This clonotype was seen ten or more times. The V gene is TRBV29-1, the J gene TRBJ1-2, with a weak D call TRBD1 (6 bases). V was pared by 1 base and J by 4 bases, with 13 bases between. This CDR3 has 14 amino acids. Per germline, CDR1 SQVTM and CDR2 ANQGSEA. The CDR3 sequence: CSVEGGGGPYGYTF. CDR3 nucleotide sequence: TGCAGCGTTGAAGGGGGCGGGGGGCCCTATGGCTACACCTTC.

The sample holds many counts of this clonotype. The CDR3 sequence is CSVALSGGTDTQYF. The CDR3 DNA sequence: TGCAGCGTTGCCTTGTCAGGGGGAACAGATACGCAGTATTTT. The rearrangement uses TRBV29-1 and TRBJ2-3, with 7 bases fitting TRBD1. The germline V gene has CDR1 SQVTM and CDR2 ANQGSEA. With 4 bases clipped from V and 3 bases from J, the junction kept 7 bases outside the gene matches. The CDR3 contains 14 residues.

This clonotype was observed at least ten times. DNA of the CDR3: TGCAGTGCTAAGGGACAGGGATCTGGCTACACCTTC. It yields the protein CSAKGQGSGYTF. This chain uses TRBV20-1 with TRBJ1-2; TRBD1 matches at 9 bases. Germline loops: CDR1 DFQATT, CDR2 SNEGSKA (reference sequence). V lost 4 bases to trimming and J lost 7 bases; unmatched junction nucleotides: 4. This CDR3 is built from 12 residues.

This clonotype was counted only a few times. This chain joins TRBV2 and TRBJ2-5; D gene uncertain. This CDR3 region has 13 residues. Germline V gene data show CDR1 as SNHLY and CDR2 as FYNNEI. Trimming removed 7 bases from V and 3 bases from J, with 12 bases in between. CDR3 coding DNA: TGTGCCAGCAACACTCTAACAAAAGAGACCCAGTACTTC. Translating gives CASNTLTKETQYF. Combining the CDR3 with reference TRBV2 and TRBJ2-5 gives the whole variable domain EPEVTQTPSHQVTQMGQEVILRCVPISNHLYFYWYRQILGQKVEFLVSFYNNEISEKSEIFDDQFSVERPDGSNFTLKIRSTKLEDSAMYFCASNTLTKETQYFGPGTRLLVL.

There are a few counts of this clonotype. The chain couples TRBV3-1 to TRBJ2-1; no clear D. CDR3 length: 14 amino acids. Between the trimmed V and J ends, which lost 0 bases and 9 bases, there was a span of 12 bases. CDR1 and CDR2 (germline): LGHDT, YNNKEL (reference sequence). CDR3 nucleotide sequence: TGTGCCAGCAGCCAAGAAGGCGCCGTCGGTGAGCAGTTCTTC. Protein: CASSQEGAVGEQFF.

This clonotype has only a few counts. V and J are TRBV6-2 or TRBV6-3 and TRBJ2-1; 9 nucleotides align to TRBD2. CDR3 length equals 15 residues. With 3 bases clipped from V and 3 bases from J, the junction kept 3 bases outside the gene matches. CDR1 is MNHEY and CDR2 is SVGEGT in the germline V gene. The CDR3 loop is CASSYVLAGYNEQFF. CDR3 nucleotides: TGTGCCAGCAGTTATGTACTAGCGGGCTACAATGAGCAGTTCTTC.

V gene TRBV5-1 combines with J gene TRBJ1-1; 7 bases are a match to TRBD1. The trim removed 0 bases at V and 8 bases at J, leaving 1 base unmatched. CDR1 and CDR2 (germline): SGHRS, YFSETQ. The CDR3 contains 12 residues. The CDR3 spells CASSLETGEAFF. CDR3 DNA sequence: TGCGCCAGCAGCTTGGAGACAGGGGAAGCTTTCTTT.

This sequence joins TRBV7-2 and TRBJ2-1, with D hard to call. V was clipped by 0 bases and J by 2 bases, with 5 bases between them. This CDR3 comprises 14 residues. CDR1 is SGHTA, CDR2 FQGNSA, per germline. CDR3 amino acids: CASSLARAYNEQFF. In DNA, the CDR3 is TGTGCCAGCAGCTTAGCTAGGGCCTACAATGAGCAGTTCTTC.

As DNA, the CDR3 is TGCGCCAGCAGCAAACGACTAGCGGGTCGCACAGATACGCAGTATTTT. This sequence encodes CASSKRLAGRTDTQYF. The chain recombines TRBV5-1 with TRBJ2-3, with TRBD2 matching 10 bases. V shed 4 bases, J shed 1 base, and the junction held 6 bases outside the gene matches. Germline CDR1 reads SGHRS; CDR2 reads YFSETQ. The CDR3 is 16 residues long.

In its sample, this clonotype was seen many times. This chain links TRBV30 with TRBJ2-3; D assignment may be TRBD1 or TRBD2 (5 bases each). Germline assignment: CDR1 GTSNPN and CDR2 SVGIG (reference sequence). V lost 4 bases, J lost 0 bases, and 8 bases lay in between. The length of the CDR3 is 13 residues. As DNA, the CDR3 is TGTGCCTGGAACCGGGACAGCACAGATACGCAGTATTTT. It is translated as CAWNRDSTDTQYF.

About this clonotype: This may come from a read error, since a much larger clone is one base off. The CDR3 end shows no conserved phenylalanine or tryptophan, and so a read error is likely. The V call is TRBV12-3 or TRBV12-4, the J call TRBJ2-4; tentative D call: TRBD2 (7 bases). The CDR3 consists of 14 residues. The V gene lost 3 bases and the J gene lost 8 bases, with 14 bases spanning the gap. CDR3 residues: CASSFKGGVDIQYS. CDR3 bases: TGTGCCAGCAGTTTTAAGGGGGGGGTGGACATTCAGTACTCC.

This clonotype was observed at least ten times. The chain has TRBV20-1 and TRBJ2-3, with 9 bases fitting TRBD2. Germline-derived CDR1 and CDR2 are DFQATT and SNEGSKA (reference sequence). This CDR3 spans 14 amino acids. With V trimmed by 5 bases and J by 0 bases, 3 bases remained unmatched. The DNA of the CDR3 is TGCAGTGCTCGGACTAGCGCTAGCACAGATACGCAGTATTTT. This encodes CSARTSASTDTQYF.

There are many counts of this clonotype. V usage is TRBV4-1 and J usage is TRBJ2-7, with D possibly matching TRBD2 (5 bases). Trimming took 0 bases from V and 3 from J, leaving 6 bases between them. The CDR3 is 13 amino acids. Looked up from germline, CDR1 is MGHRA and CDR2 is YSYEKL. CDR3 region: CASSQDGLYEQYF. CDR3 in DNA: TGCGCCAGCAGCCAAGATGGACTCTACGAGCAGTACTTC.